The clone carrying this TCR beta chain was recorded at least ten times. Its specificity is unknown. The sample is drawn from a study of post-analysis software for immune sequencing data. The overall study: In terms of disease course, relapsing-remitting, secondary progressive and progressive-relapsing multiple sclerosis were included. Study findings and constraints: Controls had significantly higher normalized Chao1 diversity than multiple sclerosis patients. The F measure placed samples prepared in the same batch into strongly shared clusters. Comparison of patients with controls showed five TRBV segments more frequent in patients, TRBV5-6, TRBV5-1 and TRBV20-1 among them.

This CDR3 contains 18 residues. Germline assignment: CDR1 SGDLS and CDR2 YYNGEE. V lost 4 bases and J lost 0, with 20 bases in between. Every TCR beta cDNA library bore unique molecular identifiers. Between roughly 1 and 10 million T cells gave rise to some 450,000 cDNA molecules. TCRdb re-analysed the PCR reads in MiXCR, keeping a single row per CDR3 protein. This sample yields 650,000 to 850,000 distinct CDR3 sequences, of which 35% to 55% are seen a single time; roughly 4.4% belongs to the top ten. V and J are TRBV9 and TRBJ2-1; D possibly corresponds to TRBD2 (6 bases). The clonotype originates from a girl aged 5 to 17 with multiple sclerosis. Source material: blood. CDR3 DNA: TGTGCCAGCAGCCCCCGTATTGCGGGGATTAGCTCCTACAATGAGCAGTTCTTC. Translating gives CASSPRIAGISSYNEQFF.